The sequence of this TCR beta chain was determined in a study of T cell responses to AZD1222 COVID-19 vaccine. Study overall: Second-dose groups at about 4 or about 12 weeks were pooled. Notes on the study in general: Clonal diversity may have been underestimated in mostly white British donors. No day 14 peak samples; only post-peak repertoires were characterized.

Profiling relied on immunoSEQ multiplex PCR, and the TCRdb table lists in-frame clones only, not all of them. The sample holds over 100,000 clones; roughly nine tenths are singletons and the top ten take more than 4.5%. Germline V gene sequence: CDR1 LNHNV, CDR2 YYDKDF (reference sequence). The CDR3 loop spans 17 amino acids. The junction had 9 bases not matched to a gene; V was cut back by 5 bases and J by 1 base. This clone was seen once. Antigen: not known. V is TRBV15 and J is TRBJ2-4; 9 nucleotides align to TRBD2. Source: peripheral blood, taken on day 0 of AZD1222 vaccination. The clonotype was recovered from an adult in good health. CDR3 loop: CATSWIGRGGAKNIQYF. The CDR3 DNA is TGTGCCACCAGCTGGATCGGGCGGGGGGGCGCCAAAAACATTCAGTACTTC.